This T cell receptor (beta chain) came from a study of blood T cells in healthy people across ages. Sample-barcoded 5' priming and a J-beta primer mix drove a second PCR of about 6 to 11 cycles. Each cDNA molecule was tagged by a template-switch adaptor that had 12 random nucleotides. Via MiXCR, TCRdb re-called the 5' RACE reads, giving one row per CDR3 protein. Of over 450,000 distinct CDR3 sequences detected, nearly 25% appear once; the ten largest clones hold roughly 10%. This clonotype showed up just a few times. What it binds is unknown. Study outcomes and limitations: Bulk PBMC profiling left naive and antigen-experienced comparisons inconclusive.

The CDR3 totals 14 residues. Germline CDR1 reads DFQATT; CDR2 reads SNEGSKA (reference sequence). The V and J ends lost 0 bases and 0 bases respectively, with 7 bases between them. The same data also contributed to another study, on T cells of mothers and their children. As reported in that work: Detection yielded no persistent microchimeric T cell clones.

The receptor's source is a boy between 10 and 17 years old in good health. This chain joins TRBV20-1 and TRBJ2-3; D not certain. Sequenced sample: blood. The CDR3 sequence is CSARDRVSTDTQYF. CDR3 in DNA: TGCAGTGCTAGAGATCGGGTCAGCACAGATACGCAGTATTTT.